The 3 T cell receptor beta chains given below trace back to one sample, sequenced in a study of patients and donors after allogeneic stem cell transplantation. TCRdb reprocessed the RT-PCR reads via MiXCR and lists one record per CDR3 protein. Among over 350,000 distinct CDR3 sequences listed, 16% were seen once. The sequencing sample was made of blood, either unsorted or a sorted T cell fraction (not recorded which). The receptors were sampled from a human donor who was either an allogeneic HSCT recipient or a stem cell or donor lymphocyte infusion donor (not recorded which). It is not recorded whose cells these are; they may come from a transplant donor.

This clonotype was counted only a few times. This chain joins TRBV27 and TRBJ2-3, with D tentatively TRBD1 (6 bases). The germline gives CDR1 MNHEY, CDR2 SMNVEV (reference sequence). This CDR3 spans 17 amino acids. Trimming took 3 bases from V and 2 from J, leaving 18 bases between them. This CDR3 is CASSFEDPGHFTDTQYF. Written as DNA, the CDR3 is TGTGCCAGCAGTTTTGAGGATCCGGGACACTTCACAGATACGCAGTATTTT.

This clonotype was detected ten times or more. Written as DNA, the CDR3 is TGCGCCAGCAGCCAAGATAGAGGGAAATGGCCCCAGCATTTT. It is translated as CASSQDRGKWPQHF. This rearrangement joins TRBV4-1 to TRBJ1-5; no firm D call. The CDR3 is made up of 14 amino acids. Trimming took 0 bases from V and 9 from J, leaving 12 bases between them. Per the germline V gene, CDR1 is MGHRA and CDR2 is YSYEKL.

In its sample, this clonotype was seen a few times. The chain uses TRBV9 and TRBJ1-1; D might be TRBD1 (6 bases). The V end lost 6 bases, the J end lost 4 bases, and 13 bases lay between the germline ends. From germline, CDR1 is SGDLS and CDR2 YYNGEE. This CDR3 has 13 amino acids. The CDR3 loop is CASMEHRATEAFF. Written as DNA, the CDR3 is TGTGCCAGCATGGAGCACAGGGCCACTGAAGCTTTCTTT.